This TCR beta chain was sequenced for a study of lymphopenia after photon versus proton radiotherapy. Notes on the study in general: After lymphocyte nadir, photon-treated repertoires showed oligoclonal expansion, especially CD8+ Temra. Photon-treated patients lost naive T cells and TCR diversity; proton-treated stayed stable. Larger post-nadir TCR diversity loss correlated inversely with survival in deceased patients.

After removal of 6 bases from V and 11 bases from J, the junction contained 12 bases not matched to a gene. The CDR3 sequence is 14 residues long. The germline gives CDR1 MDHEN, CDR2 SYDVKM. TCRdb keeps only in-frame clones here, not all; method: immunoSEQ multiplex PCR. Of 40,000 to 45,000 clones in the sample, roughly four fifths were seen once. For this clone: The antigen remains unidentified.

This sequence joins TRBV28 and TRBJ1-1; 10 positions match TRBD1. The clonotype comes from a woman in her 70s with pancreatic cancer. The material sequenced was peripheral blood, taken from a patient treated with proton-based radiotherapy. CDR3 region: CASRPTGGQFGAFF. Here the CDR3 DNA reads TGTGCCAGCAGGCCGACAGGGGGCCAGTTTGGTGCTTTCTTT.